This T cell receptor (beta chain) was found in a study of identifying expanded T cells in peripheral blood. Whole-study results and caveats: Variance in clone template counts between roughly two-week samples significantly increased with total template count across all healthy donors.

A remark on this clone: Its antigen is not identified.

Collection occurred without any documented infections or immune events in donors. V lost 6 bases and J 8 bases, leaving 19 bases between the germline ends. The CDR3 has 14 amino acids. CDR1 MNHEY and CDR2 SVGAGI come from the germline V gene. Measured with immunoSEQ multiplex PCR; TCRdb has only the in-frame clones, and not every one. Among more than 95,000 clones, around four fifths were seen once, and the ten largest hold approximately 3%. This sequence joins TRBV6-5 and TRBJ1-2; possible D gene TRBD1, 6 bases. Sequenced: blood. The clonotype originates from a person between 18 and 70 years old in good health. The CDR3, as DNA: TGTGCCAGCAGCAACGGGGGGGGCGTCTGGGGCTACACCTTC. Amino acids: CASSNGGGVWGYTF.